One sample yielded the 9 T cell receptor beta chains listed below, sequenced in a study of memory CD4+ T cells and cytomegalovirus serostatus. Method: immunoSEQ multiplex PCR; TCRdb's copy keeps in-frame clones and lacks some. The sample consists of 75,000 to 95,000 clones, 80% of them appearing once. Single viable CD3+CD4+CD8-CD45RO+ cells were sorted as the memory CD4+ T cells. Sequencing input: memory CD4+ T cells from blood. These receptors were obtained from an adult in good health and CMV-seronegative.

This chain links TRBV5-1 with TRBJ2-1, with TRBD2 matching 14 bases. The CDR3 is 15 amino acids. Germline values: CDR1 SGHRS, CDR2 YFSETQ. V dropped 3 bases and J dropped 7; count of bases not matched to a gene: 3. The CDR3 nucleotides are TGCGCCAGCAGCTCCCGGACTAGCGGGGGGAATGAGCAGTTCTTC. Encoded protein: CASSSRTSGGNEQFF.

This chain links TRBV7-9 with TRBJ2-5; 8 nucleotides match TRBD1. V gave up 1 base and J gave up 7 bases; unmatched junction bases: 5. There are 14 residues in the CDR3. Looked up from germline, CDR1 is SEHNR and CDR2 is FQNEAQ (reference sequence). CDR3 sequence reads: CASSLGQGFGTQYF. CDR3 DNA: TGTGCCAGCAGCTTAGGACAGGGGTTCGGGACCCAGTACTTC. Full variable domain (remainder filled in from reference TRBV7-9 and TRBJ2-5): DTGVSQNPRHKITKRGQNVTFRCDPISEHNRLYWYRQTLGQGPEFLTYFQNEAQLEKSRLLSDRFSAERPKGSFSTLEIQRTEQGDSAMYLCASSLGQGFGTQYFGPGTRLLVL.

This clone was observed a few times. The V call is TRBV20-1, the J call TRBJ1-1; D ambiguous. Trimming pared 5 bases from V and 3 bases from J, leaving 7 bases between. This CDR3 comprises 11 residues. CDR1 is DFQATT and CDR2 is SNEGSKA in the germline V gene (reference sequence). CDR3 amino acids: CSADGDTEAFF. The CDR3 DNA is TGCAGTGCTGACGGGGACACTGAAGCTTTCTTT.

About this clone itself: Germline and junction disagree at one end, which may indicate a read error. The rearrangement joins TRBV7-7 to TRBJ2-1; TRBD2 matches at 7 bases. The germline V gene encodes CDR1 SSHAT and CDR2 FNYEAQ (reference sequence). CDR3 length: 17 residues. The DNA of the CDR3 is TGTGCTAGCAGCTTAGCCGCTAGCGGAGCTTCCTACAATGAGCAGTTCTTC. Translating it yields CASSLAASGASYNEQFF.

This chain links TRBV7-3 with TRBJ1-1; possible D gene TRBD1, 6 bases. The CDR3 runs to 14 residues. Trimming removed 5 bases at V and 4 bases at J, with 14 bases between. Germline V gene data show CDR1 as SGHTA and CDR2 as FQGTGA. The CDR3 spells CASSANGGPTEAFF. Written as DNA, the CDR3 is TGTGCCAGCAGCGCTAATGGGGGGCCCACTGAAGCTTTCTTT.

CDR3 sequence: CASSADRGVYEQYF. The CDR3 nucleotides are TGTGCCAGCAGTGCCGACAGGGGGGTCTACGAGCAGTACTTC. This chain joins TRBV2 and TRBJ2-7; 9 bases agree with TRBD1. The germline V gene encodes CDR1 SNHLY and CDR2 FYNNEI. J lost 3 bases, V lost 4 bases, and 4 bases had no gene match. The CDR3 sequence is 14 residues long.

This clone came up a few times. The gene calls are TRBV4-3 and TRBJ2-2; 9 bases are a match to TRBD1. Germline-derived CDR1 and CDR2 are LGHNA and YSLEER. With V trimmed by 2 bases and J by 5 bases, 6 bases remained unmatched. The CDR3 loop spans 16 amino acids. The CDR3, as DNA: TGCGCCAGCAGCCAACAGAACAGGGGGCGGACCGGGGAGCTGTTTTTT. Its translation: CASSQQNRGRTGELFF.

The chain links TRBV7-2 to TRBJ2-3; no clear D. Per the germline V gene, CDR1 is SGHTA and CDR2 is FQGNSA. CDR3 size: 13 residues. Trimming shortened V by 1 base and J by 4 bases, and 6 bases separated the two germline ends. CDR3 DNA: TGTGCCAGCAGCTTAGGTCCATCAGATACGCAGTATTTT. Its translation is CASSLGPSDTQYF.

This clone has a single count. The chain has TRBV9 and TRBJ2-3; D is unclear. This CDR3 contains 12 residues. V shed 0 bases and J shed 5 bases, with 4 bases lying between them. Germline V CDR1 and CDR2: SGDLS, YYNGEE. The CDR3 DNA reads TGTGCCAGCAGCGTAGAGGTAGATACGCAGTATTTT. Translated, it gives CASSVEVDTQYF.